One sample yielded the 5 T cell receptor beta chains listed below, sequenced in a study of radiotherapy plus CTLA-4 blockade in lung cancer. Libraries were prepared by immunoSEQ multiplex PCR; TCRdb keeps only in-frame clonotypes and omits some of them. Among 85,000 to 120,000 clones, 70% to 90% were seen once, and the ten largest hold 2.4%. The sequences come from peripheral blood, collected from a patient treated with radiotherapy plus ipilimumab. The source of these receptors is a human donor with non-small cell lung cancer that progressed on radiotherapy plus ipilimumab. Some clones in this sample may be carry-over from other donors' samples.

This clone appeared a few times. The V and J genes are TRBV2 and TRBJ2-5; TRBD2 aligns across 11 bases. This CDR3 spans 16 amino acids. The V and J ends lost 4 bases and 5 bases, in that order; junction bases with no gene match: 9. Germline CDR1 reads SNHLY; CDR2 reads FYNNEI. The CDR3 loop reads CASSALAGGFSETQYF. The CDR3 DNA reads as TGTGCCAGCAGTGCGCTAGCGGGGGGATTTTCTGAGACCCAGTACTTC.

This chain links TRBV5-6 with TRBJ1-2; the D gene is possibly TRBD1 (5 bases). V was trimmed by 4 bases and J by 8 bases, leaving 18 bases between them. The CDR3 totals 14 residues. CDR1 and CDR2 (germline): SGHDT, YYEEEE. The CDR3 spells CASSPAQGLWGYTF. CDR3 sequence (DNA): TGTGCCAGCAGCCCCGCCCAGGGACTATGGGGCTACACCTTC.

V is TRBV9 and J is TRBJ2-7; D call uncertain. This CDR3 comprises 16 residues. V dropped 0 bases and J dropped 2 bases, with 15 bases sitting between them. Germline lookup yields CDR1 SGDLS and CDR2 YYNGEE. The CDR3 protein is CASSVGVAGFPYEQYF. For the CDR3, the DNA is TGTGCCAGCAGCGTAGGAGTCGCAGGATTCCCCTACGAGCAGTACTTC.

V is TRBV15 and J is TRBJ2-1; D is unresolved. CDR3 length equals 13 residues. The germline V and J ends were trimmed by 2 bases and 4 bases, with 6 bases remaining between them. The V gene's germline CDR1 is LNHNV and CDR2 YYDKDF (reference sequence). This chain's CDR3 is CATSRSLYNEQFF. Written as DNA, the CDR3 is TGTGCCACCAGCAGAAGCCTTTACAATGAGCAGTTCTTC.

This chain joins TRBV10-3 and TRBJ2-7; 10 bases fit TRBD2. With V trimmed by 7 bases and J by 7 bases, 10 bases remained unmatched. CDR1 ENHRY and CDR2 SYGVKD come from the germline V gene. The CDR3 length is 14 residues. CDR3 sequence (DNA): TGTGCCATCATTGGGCTAGCGGGGGCCAGGGAGCAGTACTTC. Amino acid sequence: CAIIGLAGAREQYF.